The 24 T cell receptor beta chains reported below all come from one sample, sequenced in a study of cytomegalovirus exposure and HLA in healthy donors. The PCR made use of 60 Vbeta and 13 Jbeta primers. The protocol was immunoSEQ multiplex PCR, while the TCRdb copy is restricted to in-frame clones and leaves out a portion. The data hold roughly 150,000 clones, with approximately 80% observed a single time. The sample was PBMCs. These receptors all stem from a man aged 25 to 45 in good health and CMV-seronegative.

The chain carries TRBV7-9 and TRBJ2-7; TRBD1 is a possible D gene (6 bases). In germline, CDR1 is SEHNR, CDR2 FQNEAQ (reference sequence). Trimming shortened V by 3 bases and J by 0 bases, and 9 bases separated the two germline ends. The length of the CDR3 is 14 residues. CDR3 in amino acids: CASSFRGGSYEQYF. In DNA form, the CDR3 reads TGTGCCAGCAGCTTTAGAGGGGGCTCCTACGAGCAGTACTTC.

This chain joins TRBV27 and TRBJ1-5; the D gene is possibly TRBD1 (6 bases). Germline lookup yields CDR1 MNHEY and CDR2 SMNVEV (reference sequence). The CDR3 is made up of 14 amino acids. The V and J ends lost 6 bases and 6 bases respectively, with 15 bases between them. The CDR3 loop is CASSARDNIQPQHF. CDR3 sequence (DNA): TGTGCCAGCAGCGCACGGGACAACATTCAGCCCCAGCATTTT.

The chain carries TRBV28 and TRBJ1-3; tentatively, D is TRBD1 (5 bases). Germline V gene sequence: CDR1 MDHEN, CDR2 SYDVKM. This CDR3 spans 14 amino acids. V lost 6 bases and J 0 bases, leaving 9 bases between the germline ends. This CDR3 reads CASRDISSGNTIYF. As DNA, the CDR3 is TGTGCCAGCAGGGACATCAGCTCTGGAAACACCATATATTTT.

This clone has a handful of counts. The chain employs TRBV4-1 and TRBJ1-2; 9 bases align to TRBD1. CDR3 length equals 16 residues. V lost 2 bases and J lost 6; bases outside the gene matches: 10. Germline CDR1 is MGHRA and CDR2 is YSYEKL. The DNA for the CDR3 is TGCGCCAGCAGCCAACGACCGGGACAGGGAACGCATGGCTACACCTTC. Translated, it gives CASSQRPGQGTHGYTF.

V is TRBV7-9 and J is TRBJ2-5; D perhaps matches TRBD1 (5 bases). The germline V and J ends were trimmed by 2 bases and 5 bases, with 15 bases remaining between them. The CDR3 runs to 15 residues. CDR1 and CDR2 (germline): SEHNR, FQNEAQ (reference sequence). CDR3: CASSLLGLAEETQYF. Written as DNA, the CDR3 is TGTGCCAGCAGCTTACTGGGGCTGGCAGAGGAGACCCAGTACTTC.

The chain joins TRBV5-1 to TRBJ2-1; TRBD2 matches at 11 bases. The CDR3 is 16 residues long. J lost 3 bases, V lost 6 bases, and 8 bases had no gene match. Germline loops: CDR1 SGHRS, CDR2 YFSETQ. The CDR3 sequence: CASTSRGLAVYNEQFF. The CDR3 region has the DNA TGCGCCAGCACTTCCCGGGGACTAGCGGTCTACAATGAGCAGTTCTTC.

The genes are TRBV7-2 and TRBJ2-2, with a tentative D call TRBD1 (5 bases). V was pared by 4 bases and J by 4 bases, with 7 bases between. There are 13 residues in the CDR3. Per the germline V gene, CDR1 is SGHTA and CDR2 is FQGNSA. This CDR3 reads CASSSQVTGELFF. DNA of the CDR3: TGTGCCAGCAGCTCACAGGTCACCGGGGAGCTGTTTTTT.

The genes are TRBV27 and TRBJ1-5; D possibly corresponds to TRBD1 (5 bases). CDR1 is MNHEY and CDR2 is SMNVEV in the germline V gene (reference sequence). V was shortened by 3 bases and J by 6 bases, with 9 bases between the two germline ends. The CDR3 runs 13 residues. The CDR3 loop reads CASSFTRAQPQHF. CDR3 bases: TGTGCCAGCAGTTTTACCAGGGCTCAGCCCCAGCATTTT.

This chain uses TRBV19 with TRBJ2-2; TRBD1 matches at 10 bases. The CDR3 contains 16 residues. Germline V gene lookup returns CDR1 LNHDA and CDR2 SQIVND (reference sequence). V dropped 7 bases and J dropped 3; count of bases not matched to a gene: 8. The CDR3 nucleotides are TGTGCCAGTACCCCATTGGGGACAGGGGACACCGGGGAGCTGTTTTTT. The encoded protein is CASTPLGTGDTGELFF.

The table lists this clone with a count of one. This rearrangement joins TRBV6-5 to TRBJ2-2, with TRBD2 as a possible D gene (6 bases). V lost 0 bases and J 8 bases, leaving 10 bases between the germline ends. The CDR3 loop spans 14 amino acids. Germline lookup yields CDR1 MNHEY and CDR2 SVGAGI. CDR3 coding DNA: TGTGCCAGCAGTTACTCGAGGCTAGCGGGGGAGCTGTTTTTT. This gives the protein CASSYSRLAGELFF.

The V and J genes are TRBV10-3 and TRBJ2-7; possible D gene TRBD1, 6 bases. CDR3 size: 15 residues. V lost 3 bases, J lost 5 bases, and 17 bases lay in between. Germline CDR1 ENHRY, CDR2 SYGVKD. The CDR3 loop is CAISDRGTLPDEQYF. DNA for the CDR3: TGTGCCATCAGTGACCGAGGGACATTACCTGACGAGCAGTACTTC.

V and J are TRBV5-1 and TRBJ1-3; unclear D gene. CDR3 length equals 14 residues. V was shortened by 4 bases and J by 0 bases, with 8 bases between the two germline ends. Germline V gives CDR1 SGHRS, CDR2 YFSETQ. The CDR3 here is CASSPQPSGNTIYF. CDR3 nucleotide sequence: TGCGCCAGCAGCCCACAGCCCTCTGGAAACACCATATATTTT. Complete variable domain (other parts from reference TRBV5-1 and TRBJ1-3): KAGVTQTPRYLIKTRGQQVTLSCSPISGHRSVSWYQQTPGQGLQFLFEYFSETQRNKGNFPGRFSGRQFSNSRSEMNVSTLELGDSALYLCASSPQPSGNTIYFGEGSWLTVV.

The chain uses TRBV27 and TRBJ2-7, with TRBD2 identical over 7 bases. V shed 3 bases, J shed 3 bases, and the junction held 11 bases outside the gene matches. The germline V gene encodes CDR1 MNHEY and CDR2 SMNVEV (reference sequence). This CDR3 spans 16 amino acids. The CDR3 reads CASSLAFGRGIYEQYF. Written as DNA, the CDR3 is TGTGCCAGCAGTTTGGCTTTTGGGCGGGGGATCTACGAGCAGTACTTC.

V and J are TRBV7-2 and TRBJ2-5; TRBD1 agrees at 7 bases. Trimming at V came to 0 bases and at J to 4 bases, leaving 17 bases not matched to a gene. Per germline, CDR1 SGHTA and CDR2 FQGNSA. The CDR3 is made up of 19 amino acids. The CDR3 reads CASSLAHSFNRDRAETQYF. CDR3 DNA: TGTGCCAGCAGCTTAGCTCATTCATTTAATCGCGACAGGGCAGAGACCCAGTACTTC.

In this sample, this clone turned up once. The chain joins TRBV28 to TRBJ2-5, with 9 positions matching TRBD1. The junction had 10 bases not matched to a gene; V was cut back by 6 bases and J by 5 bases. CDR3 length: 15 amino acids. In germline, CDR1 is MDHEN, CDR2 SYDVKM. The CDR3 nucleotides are TGTGCCAGCAGGGCCCCACAGGGGGCACGGGAGACCCAGTACTTC. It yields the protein CASRAPQGARETQYF.

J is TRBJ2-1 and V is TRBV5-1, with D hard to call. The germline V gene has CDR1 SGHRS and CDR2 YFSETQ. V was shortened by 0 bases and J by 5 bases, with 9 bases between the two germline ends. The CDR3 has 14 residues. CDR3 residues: CASSLDLGHNEQFF. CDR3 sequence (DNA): TGCGCCAGCAGCTTGGATCTGGGCCACAATGAGCAGTTCTTC.

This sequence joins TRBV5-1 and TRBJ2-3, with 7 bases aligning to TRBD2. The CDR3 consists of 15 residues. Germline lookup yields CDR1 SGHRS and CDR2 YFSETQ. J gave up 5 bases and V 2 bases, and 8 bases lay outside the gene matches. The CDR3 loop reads CASSFVLAAIDTQYF. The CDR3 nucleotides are TGCGCCAGCAGCTTCGTGCTAGCGGCTATAGATACGCAGTATTTT.

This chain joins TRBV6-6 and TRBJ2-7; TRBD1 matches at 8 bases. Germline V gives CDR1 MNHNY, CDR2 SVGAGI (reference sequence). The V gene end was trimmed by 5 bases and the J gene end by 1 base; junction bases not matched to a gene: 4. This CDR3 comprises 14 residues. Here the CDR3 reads CASSGTGGSYEQYF. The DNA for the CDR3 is TGTGCCAGCAGTGGGACAGGAGGGTCCTACGAGCAGTACTTC.

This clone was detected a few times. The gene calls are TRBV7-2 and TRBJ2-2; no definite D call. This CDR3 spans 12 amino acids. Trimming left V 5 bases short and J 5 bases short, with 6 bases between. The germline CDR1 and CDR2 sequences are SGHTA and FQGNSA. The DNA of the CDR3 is TGTGCCAGCAGCCCTACTACCGGGGAGCTGTTTTTT. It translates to CASSPTTGELFF.

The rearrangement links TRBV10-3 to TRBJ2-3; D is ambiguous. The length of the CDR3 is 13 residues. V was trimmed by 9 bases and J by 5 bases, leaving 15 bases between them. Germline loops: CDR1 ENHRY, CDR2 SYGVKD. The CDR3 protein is CAISAPAVDTQYF. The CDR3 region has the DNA TGTGCCATATCAGCGCCCGCGGTAGATACGCAGTATTTT.

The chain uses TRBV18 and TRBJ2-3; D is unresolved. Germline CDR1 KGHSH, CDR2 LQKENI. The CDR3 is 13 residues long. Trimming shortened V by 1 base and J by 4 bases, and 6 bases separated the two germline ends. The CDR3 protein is CASSPLRSDTQYF. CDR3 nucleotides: TGTGCCAGCTCACCACTCAGATCAGATACGCAGTATTTT.

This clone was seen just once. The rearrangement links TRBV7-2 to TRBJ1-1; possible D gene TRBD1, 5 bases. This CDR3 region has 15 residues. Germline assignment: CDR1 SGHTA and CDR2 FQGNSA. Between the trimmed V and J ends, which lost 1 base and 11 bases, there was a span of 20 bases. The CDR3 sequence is CASSLVGRPSGGAFF. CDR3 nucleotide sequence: TGTGCCAGCAGCTTAGTAGGCAGGCCCAGCGGGGGGGCTTTCTTT.

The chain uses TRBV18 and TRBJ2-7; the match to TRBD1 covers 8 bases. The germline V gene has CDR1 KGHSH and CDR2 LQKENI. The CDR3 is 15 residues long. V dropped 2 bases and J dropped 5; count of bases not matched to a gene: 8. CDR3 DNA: TGTGCCAGCTCACCAGCCGGGACAGGTTTGGACGAGCAGTACTTC. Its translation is CASSPAGTGLDEQYF. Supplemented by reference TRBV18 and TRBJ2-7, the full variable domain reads NAGVMQNPRHLVRRRGQEARLRCSPMKGHSHVYWYRQLPEEGLKFMVYLQKENIIDESGMPKERFSAEFPKEGPSILRIQQVVRGDSAAYFCASSPAGTGLDEQYFGPGTRLTVT.

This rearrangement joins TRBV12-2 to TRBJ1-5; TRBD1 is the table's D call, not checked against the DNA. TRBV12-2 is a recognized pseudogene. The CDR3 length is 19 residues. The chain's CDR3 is CASRLRTGSPLLSNQPQHF. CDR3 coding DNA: TGTGCAAGTCGCTTACGGACAGGGTCTCCTCTACTTAGCAATCAGCCCCAGCATTTT.